This T cell receptor (beta chain) comes out of a study of blood T cell repertoires in COVID-19. The wider study: The United States, Italy and Spain supplied acute and convalescent COVID-19 samples. PBMCs, B-cell-depleted T cells, or T cells were the source of the cDNA or gDNA that made up the material.

How the authors handled the data: From reference gene primer amplification, estimates of nucleated cell counts were derived. The repertoire was sequenced with immunoSEQ multiplex PCR; TCRdb's copy has only in-frame clones and lacks some. That table furnishes V, J and clone size, whereas the DNA furnished D and trimming. Of about 140,000 clones listed, approximately 89% are singletons. In germline, CDR1 is LGHDT, CDR2 YNNKEL (reference sequence). Trimming pared 6 bases from V and 8 bases from J, leaving 16 bases between. The CDR3 sequence is 13 residues long. The sequence was collected from a human donor in a cohort sampled during active COVID-19. V usage is TRBV3-1 (or the pseudogene TRBV3-2) and J usage is TRBJ1-1; D is unresolved. The sequencing input was peripheral blood. CDR3 bases: TGTGCCAGCAGTGTTCCGGGATCTCAAGAAGCTTTCTTT. As protein: CASSVPGSQEAFF.